The 20 T cell receptor beta chains in this list originate from one sample, sequenced in a study of blood T cell repertoires in COVID-19. Repertoires were generated with immunoSEQ multiplex PCR, while TCRdb's copy carries only in-frame clones and drops some. This table holds some 320,000 clones, just under 90% found once. The sequenced material came from PBMCs or T cells enriched from blood (not recorded which). The receptors come from a woman aged 50 to 60 who had been exposed to COVID-19.

The chain carries TRBV27 and TRBJ2-7; D might be TRBD1 (7 bases). Germline loops: CDR1 MNHEY, CDR2 SMNVEV (reference sequence). Between the trimmed V and J ends, which lost 2 bases and 2 bases, there was a span of 13 bases. The CDR3 has 15 residues. The CDR3 DNA reads as TGTGCCAGCAGTTTAGGCGGGACAGTCCCCTACGAGCAGTACTTC. Its protein product is CASSLGGTVPYEQYF.

CDR3 sequence (DNA): TGTGCCAGCAGCCAAGGGGCTAATGAAAAACTGTTTTTT. It is translated as CASSQGANEKLFF. The chain carries TRBV27 and TRBJ1-4; TRBD1 is a possible D gene (5 bases). Germline CDR1 MNHEY, CDR2 SMNVEV (reference sequence). The CDR3 contains 13 residues. Trimming left V 6 bases short and J 3 bases short, with 8 bases between.

The chain couples TRBV28 to TRBJ1-2, with 7 bases matching TRBD1. The ends lost 5 bases at V and 7 bases at J; junction bases unmatched: 10. Germline loops: CDR1 MDHEN, CDR2 SYDVKM. This CDR3 spans 14 amino acids. The DNA for the CDR3 is TGTGCCAGCAGTCCACCAGGGGACAGCGCTGGCTACACCTTC. Translation: CASSPPGDSAGYTF.

This chain uses TRBV6-5 with TRBJ1-5; D is uncertain. This CDR3 comprises 15 residues. Germline values: CDR1 MNHEY, CDR2 SVGAGI. V dropped 0 bases and J dropped 9 bases, with 15 bases sitting between them. The CDR3 loop reads CASSYSQSGHGPQHF. The CDR3 DNA reads TGTGCCAGCAGTTACTCGCAGTCAGGCCATGGGCCCCAGCATTTT.

The sample holds one count of this clone. CDR3 loop: CASSLATRGTPDQPQHF. The CDR3 nucleotides are TGTGCCAGCAGCTTGGCCACGAGGGGGACACCAGATCAGCCCCAGCATTTT. V gene TRBV5-5 combines with J gene TRBJ1-5; D is perhaps TRBD1 (6 bases). The CDR3 is 17 residues long. Germline CDR1 is SGHKS and CDR2 is YYEKEE (reference sequence). V was clipped by 0 bases and J by 5 bases, with 18 bases between them.

The V and J genes are TRBV15 and TRBJ2-1; D unclear. CDR3 length: 14 residues. Germline CDR1 is LNHNV and CDR2 is YYDKDF (reference sequence). V was clipped by 0 bases and J by 3 bases, with 6 bases between them. CDR3 bases: TGTGCCACCAGCAGAGACAGGTTCTACAATGAGCAGTTCTTC. Translating it yields CATSRDRFYNEQFF.

The chain has TRBV11-2 and TRBJ2-1; D remains unclear. CDR1 and CDR2 (germline): SGHAT, FQNNGV. CDR3 size: 18 residues. V shed 3 bases and J shed 8 bases, with 26 bases lying between them. CDR3 bases: TGTGCCAGCAGCTTCTTATTATATGCGACGGTGACGGAGTATGAGCAGTTCTTC. Protein: CASSFLLYATVTEYEQFF.

This clone was picked up one time. The J gene is TRBJ1-3, the V gene TRBV6-1; D is uncertain. The CDR3 extends over 16 amino acids. Germline V gene sequence: CDR1 MNHNS, CDR2 SASEGT. V lost 6 bases and J 4 bases, leaving 19 bases between the germline ends. CDR3 bases: TGTGCCAGCAGAGAAACCCACAGTATCGTGGGAAACACCATATATTTT. Its protein product is CASRETHSIVGNTIYF.

The V call is TRBV5-1, the J call TRBJ1-6, with 8 bases that match TRBD1. The CDR3 length is 15 residues. Looked up from germline, CDR1 is SGHRS and CDR2 is YFSETQ. V gave up 1 base and J gave up 5 bases; unmatched junction bases: 2. The CDR3 is CASSLSGGDNSPLHF. CDR3 nucleotides: TGCGCCAGCAGCTTGTCAGGGGGCGATAATTCACCCCTCCACTTT.

This clone was detected a few times. The rearrangement uses TRBV9 and TRBJ1-1; 10 bases are shared with TRBD1. The CDR3 spans 15 residues. The germline gives CDR1 SGDLS, CDR2 YYNGEE. V shed 8 bases, J shed 0 bases, and the junction held 7 bases outside the gene matches. CDR3 coding DNA: TGTGCCAGTAACCGGGACAGGGGTTTGAACACTGAAGCTTTCTTT. Translation gives CASNRDRGLNTEAFF.

The J gene is TRBJ1-1, the V gene TRBV2; no clear D. The CDR3 loop spans 13 amino acids. Germline assignment: CDR1 SNHLY and CDR2 FYNNEI. V lost 2 bases and J 1 base, leaving 5 bases between the germline ends. CDR3 in amino acids: CASSEWQNTEAFF. The CDR3 DNA follows: TGTGCCAGCAGTGAATGGCAGAACACTGAAGCTTTCTTT.

The chain carries TRBV7-8 and TRBJ2-6, with 11 bases lining up with TRBD1. Germline trimming cut 5 bases from V and 0 bases from J; bases unmatched to any gene: 6. Germline V gene sequence: CDR1 SGHVS, CDR2 FQNEAQ. The CDR3 extends over 18 amino acids. CDR3 in DNA: TGTGCCAGCAGCGCACGGGACAGGGGGTACTCTGGGGCCAACGTCCTGACTTTC. Its protein product is CASSARDRGYSGANVLTF.

The chain uses TRBV10-3 and TRBJ2-2, with 9 bases identical to TRBD1. The CDR3 totals 16 residues. Germline assignment: CDR1 ENHRY and CDR2 SYGVKD. The junction had 7 bases not matched to a gene; V was cut back by 3 bases and J by 5 bases. The CDR3 DNA follows: TGTGCCATCAGTGACCCGGGACAGGGTCCAACCGGGGAGCTGTTTTTT. It yields the protein CAISDPGQGPTGELFF.

V is TRBV4-1 and J is TRBJ2-5, with 11 bases aligning to TRBD2. The J segment lost 5 bases and the V segment lost 6 bases, leaving 20 bases of the junction unmatched. This CDR3 has 19 amino acids. CDR1 is MGHRA and CDR2 is YSYEKL in the germline V gene. The chain's CDR3 is CASSPSSALAGGPPETQYF. CDR3 bases: TGCGCCAGCAGTCCAAGTTCGGCCTTAGCGGGGGGGCCTCCGGAGACCCAGTACTTC.

J is TRBJ1-6 and V is TRBV6-6; TRBD1 matches 8 bases. The germline gives CDR1 MNHNY, CDR2 SVGAGI (reference sequence). V shed 5 bases, J shed 0 bases, and the junction held 9 bases outside the gene matches. The CDR3 is 18 amino acids. Here the CDR3 DNA reads TGTGCCAGCAGTCCACGGGACAGGCGCGCCTCCTATAATTCACCCCTCCACTTT. Encoded protein: CASSPRDRRASYNSPLHF.

The genes are TRBV3-1 (or the pseudogene TRBV3-2) and TRBJ1-3, with unresolved D. Germline assignment: CDR1 LGHDT and CDR2 YNNKEL (reference sequence). V lost 4 bases and J 0 bases, leaving 16 bases between the germline ends. This CDR3 has 17 amino acids. CDR3 sequence reads: CASSPGSLLSSGNTIYF. CDR3 bases: TGTGCCAGCAGCCCAGGATCCCTCCTAAGCTCTGGAAACACCATATATTTT.

The chain carries TRBV7-9 and TRBJ2-7, with TRBD1 matching over 8 bases. Germline CDR1 is SEHNR and CDR2 is FQNEAQ (reference sequence). This CDR3 region has 13 residues. V lost 7 bases, J lost 5 bases, and 7 bases stayed unmatched. The CDR3 sequence: CASNQGAPDEQYF. DNA of the CDR3: TGTGCCAGCAACCAGGGGGCTCCGGACGAGCAGTACTTC.

CDR3: CASSSLNPDRSKVGELFF. The CDR3 DNA sequence: TGTGCCAGCAGCAGCTTGAATCCGGACAGGTCTAAAGTCGGGGAGCTGTTTTTT. The rearrangement uses TRBV7-9 and TRBJ2-2, with 7 bases fitting TRBD1. The CDR3 is 18 residues long. Germline V CDR1 and CDR2: SEHNR, FQNEAQ (reference sequence). V trimming: 5 bases; J trimming: 7 bases; junction bases outside the gene matches: 19.

This sequence joins TRBV10-3 and TRBJ1-1, with D uncertain. Germline-derived CDR1 and CDR2 are ENHRY and SYGVKD. With 3 bases removed from V and 1 base from J, the gap between germline ends came to 12 bases. The CDR3 covers 15 residues. CDR3 sequence reads: CAISDYSGGNTEAFF. In DNA, the CDR3 is TGTGCCATCAGTGATTACAGTGGTGGGAACACTGAAGCTTTCTTT.

This sequence joins TRBV5-1 and TRBJ1-1; D may be TRBD1 (5 bases). V was pared by 0 bases and J by 1 base, with 13 bases between. The CDR3 contains 16 residues. Per the germline V gene, CDR1 is SGHRS and CDR2 is YFSETQ. CDR3 residues: CASSLAGDASNTEAFF. As DNA, the CDR3 is TGCGCCAGCAGCTTGGCGGGGGACGCCTCGAACACTGAAGCTTTCTTT.